A single TCR beta chain is shown here with its context. Its specificity is not known. The V gene's germline CDR1 is SQVTM and CDR2 ANQGSEA. The CDR3 has 13 residues. Between the trimmed V and J ends, which lost 6 bases and 4 bases, there was a span of 15 bases. Primers for the PCR totalled 60 Vbeta and 13 Jbeta. TCRdb's table, derived via immunoSEQ multiplex PCR, lists solely in-frame clones and lacks some. Of about 140,000 clones in the sample, 60% to 80% are singletons; the top ten hold around 1.6%. This entry belongs to a study of cytomegalovirus exposure and HLA in healthy donors. Study outcomes and limitations: Later analysis associated a missense DCLRE1C variant with TCR beta V- and J-gene trimming. There were some public TCRs occurring in many donors, but most TCR sequences were rare. For cytomegalovirus status, the classifier reportedly gave diagnoses with high specificity and sensitivity. What was likely a sequencing artifact was a cluster of highly shared sequence variants.

The receptor's source is a woman aged 30 to 39 in good health and CMV-seronegative. Sequences were obtained from PBMCs. The chain carries TRBV29-1 and TRBJ1-2, with D possibly TRBD1 on 5 matching bases. The CDR3 region has the DNA TGCAGCGTGGGATCGGACGGGGGCTATGGCTACACCTTC. This codes for CSVGSDGGYGYTF.